These 20 T cell receptor beta chains were all obtained from the same sample, sequenced in a study of T cell repertoires in cytomegalovirus infection. TCRdb processed the reads anew with MiXCR; each CDR3 protein has one entry. Of 110,000 or so distinct CDR3 sequences in the sample, under 35% were seen once. No antigen has been assigned to these receptors. The sample here was CD8+ T cells from cultured PBMCs, taken from culture after CMV antigen stimulation. These receptors all come from a human donor in good health (CMV status not recorded). Some clones in this sample may be carry-over from other donors' samples.

This clonotype was seen only a few times. The CDR3 nucleotides read TGTGCCAGCAGCTTAGTTCAGCCAGGGAGTGAAGCTTTCTTT. Protein product: CASSLVQPGSEAFF. This chain uses TRBV7-4 with TRBJ1-1; D perhaps matches TRBD1 (5 bases). V was trimmed by 1 base and J by 7 bases, leaving 13 bases between them. The CDR3 extends over 14 amino acids. CDR1 and CDR2 (germline): SGHVT, SQSDAQ.

This clonotype is termed medium-sized. The chain carries TRBV7-9 and TRBJ2-5; TRBD1 agrees at 7 bases. Germline CDR1 reads SEHNR; CDR2 reads FQNEAQ (reference sequence). With 5 bases clipped from V and 0 bases from J, the junction kept 3 bases outside the gene matches. The CDR3 runs to 14 residues. The CDR3 spells CASSRQGYQETQYF. In DNA, the CDR3 is TGTGCCAGCAGCCGACAGGGTTACCAAGAGACCCAGTACTTC.

The chain joins TRBV27 to TRBJ1-1; TRBD1 is a possible D gene (5 bases). Germline CDR1 is MNHEY and CDR2 is SMNVEV (reference sequence). V gave up 7 bases and J gave up 0 bases, with 15 bases separating them. The CDR3 sequence is 15 residues long. The CDR3 spells CASNPQGRVNTEAFF. The CDR3, as DNA: TGTGCCAGCAACCCTCAGGGTAGGGTGAACACTGAAGCTTTCTTT.

The chain joins TRBV10-3 to TRBJ1-2, with 8 bases identical to TRBD1. V trimming: 0 bases; J trimming: 4 bases; junction bases outside the gene matches: 13. CDR1 is ENHRY, CDR2 SYGVKD, per germline. This CDR3 region has 18 residues. CDR3 in amino acids: CAISESIFLGQGPYGYTF. The CDR3, as DNA: TGTGCCATCAGTGAGTCGATCTTCCTCGGACAGGGACCCTATGGCTACACCTTC.

This clonotype was counted once. Relative to the germline gene, one junction end is altered; a read error may explain this. The chain joins TRBV14 to TRBJ2-6; no firm D call. The germline V gene has CDR1 SGHDN and CDR2 FVKESK. The CDR3 is 19 residues long. CDR3 in amino acids: CAGSQAPRWVTLGANVLTF. CDR3 nucleotides: TGTGCCGGCAGCCAAGCGCCCCGCTGGGTTACCTTGGGGGCCAACGTCCTGACTTTC.

This clonotype occurred a few times. J is TRBJ1-3 and V is TRBV4-1, with D unresolved. The CDR3 is 16 amino acids. V was trimmed by 1 base and J by 2 bases, leaving 12 bases between them. CDR1 is MGHRA, CDR2 YSYEKL, per germline. Here the CDR3 DNA reads TGCGCCAGCAGCCAAGCCGTCCAGACCACTGGAAACACCATATATTTT. Residues: CASSQAVQTTGNTIYF.

The CDR3, as DNA: TGCAGCGTTGCTTATTCGACAGGGGGCGATGAGCAGTTCTTC. Translation gives CSVAYSTGGDEQFF. The chain is built from TRBV29-1 and TRBJ2-1, with 10 bases lining up with TRBD1. Germline values: CDR1 SQVTM, CDR2 ANQGSEA. The junction had 8 bases not matched to a gene; V was cut back by 4 bases and J by 8 bases. The CDR3 totals 14 residues.

Only a few counts were recorded for this clonotype. The chain uses TRBV19 and TRBJ2-1; 10 nucleotides align to TRBD2. CDR3 length equals 14 residues. J was trimmed by 8 bases and V by 3 bases; bases with no gene match: 4. Germline V lookup: CDR1 LNHDA, CDR2 SQIVND (reference sequence). CDR3 amino acids: CASSMGLASHEQFF. CDR3 DNA: TGTGCCAGTAGTATGGGACTAGCGAGTCATGAGCAGTTCTTC.

This clonotype came up a few times. CDR3 in DNA: TGTGCCAGCAGTTACTCGCACCGGGGTGGAGGCTACACCTTC. Its translation is CASSYSHRGGGYTF. The chain employs TRBV6-5 and TRBJ1-2; D uncertain. CDR1 is MNHEY, CDR2 SVGAGI, per germline. V lost 0 bases, J lost 8 bases, and 13 bases lay in between. The CDR3 spans 14 residues.

This clonotype was detected only a few times. CDR3 nucleotide sequence: TGCAGTGCTCCCGCGGGAGCTGAAGCTTTCTTT. Its translation: CSAPAGAEAFF. The rearrangement uses TRBV20-1 and TRBJ1-1; no clear D. Germline values: CDR1 DFQATT, CDR2 SNEGSKA (reference sequence). Trimming removed 5 bases from V and 6 bases from J, with 10 bases in between. This CDR3 region has 11 residues.

This clonotype was counted a few times. The chain recombines TRBV12-3 or TRBV12-4 with TRBJ1-3, with D unresolved. The CDR3 runs to 14 residues. The V gene lost 3 bases and the J gene lost 0 bases, with 6 bases spanning the gap. The CDR3 is CASSFRSSGNTIYF. CDR3 nucleotides: TGTGCCAGCAGTTTCCGGAGCTCTGGAAACACCATATATTTT.

Only a few counts were recorded for this clonotype. The chain employs TRBV27 and TRBJ2-3; 9 nucleotides match TRBD2. The CDR3 is made up of 17 amino acids. Unmatched junction bases numbered 16, after V lost 5 bases and J lost 7 bases. In germline, CDR1 is MNHEY, CDR2 SMNVEV (reference sequence). CDR3 bases: TGTGCCAGCAGTCCCAGGCGGGGGGGCACAACATCCTATACGCAGTATTTT. Protein product: CASSPRRGGTTSYTQYF.

The CDR3 DNA reads TGTGCCAGTAGTATAGTGTTGGGACAGGGCTTATACAATGAGCAGTTCTTC. It yields the protein CASSIVLGQGLYNEQFF. The chain links TRBV19 to TRBJ2-1, with 9 nucleotides matching TRBD1. CDR1 is LNHDA, CDR2 SQIVND, per germline (reference sequence). The CDR3 covers 17 residues. Trimming took 1 base from V and 4 from J; bases not matched to a gene: 8.

This clonotype was seen a single time. The chain has TRBV6-5 and TRBJ1-2, with 7 bases aligning to TRBD1. The CDR3 consists of 14 residues. The germline CDR1 and CDR2 sequences are MNHEY and SVGAGI. V was pared by 6 bases and J by 4 bases, with 8 bases of the junction left unmatched. CDR3 nucleotides: TGTGCCAGCAGCCCATCCGGGACAGTCTATGGCTACACCTTC. This sequence encodes CASSPSGTVYGYTF.

J is TRBJ1-1 and V is TRBV27; D call uncertain. Germline loops: CDR1 MNHEY, CDR2 SMNVEV (reference sequence). The CDR3 is made up of 12 amino acids. Trimming shortened V by 7 bases and J by 6 bases, and 12 bases separated the two germline ends. CDR3 bases: TGTGCCAGCATGGGAGGGTTCCCTGAAGCTTTCTTT. The encoded protein is CASMGGFPEAFF.

This clonotype has just a few counts. The chain couples TRBV7-2 to TRBJ1-6, with unresolved D. The length of the CDR3 is 15 residues. Germline V gene lookup returns CDR1 SGHTA and CDR2 FQGNSA. Trimming removed 5 bases at V and 7 bases at J, with 15 bases between. The CDR3 nucleotides read TGTGCCAGCAGCCCCAGTTCATTCCAGAATTCACCCCTCCACTTT. It specifies CASSPSSFQNSPLHF.

The rearrangement uses TRBV11-1 and TRBJ2-4, with D possibly being TRBD2 (6 bases). CDR3 size: 17 residues. V lost 5 bases to trimming and J lost 4 bases, with 21 bases between them. Germline V gives CDR1 SGHAT, CDR2 FQDESV (reference sequence). The CDR3 protein is CASSMGVRRGVKNIQYF. In DNA form, the CDR3 reads TGTGCCAGCAGCATGGGAGTACGGCGCGGGGTTAAAAACATTCAGTACTTC.

J is TRBJ2-7 and V is TRBV12-3 or TRBV12-4; 9 bases are a match to TRBD1. The V gene end was trimmed by 6 bases and the J gene end by 2 bases; junction bases not matched to a gene: 11. The CDR3 is 16 residues long. CDR3 DNA: TGTGCCAGCAGCCCTAACAGGGGGCTACGCGCCTACGAGCAGTACTTC. Protein product: CASSPNRGLRAYEQYF.

The rearrangement links TRBV12-3 or TRBV12-4 to TRBJ1-2; 7 nucleotides align to TRBD1. The J segment lost 1 base and the V segment lost 5 bases, leaving 7 bases of the junction unmatched. The CDR3 totals 15 residues. The CDR3 loop is CASSPTGQRNYGYTF. The DNA for the CDR3 is TGTGCCAGCAGTCCTACGGGACAGCGTAACTATGGCTACACCTTC.

This clonotype occurred a few times. The chain joins TRBV7-9 to TRBJ2-7; D not certain. V was trimmed by 5 bases and J by 3 bases, leaving 14 bases between them. Germline V gene sequence: CDR1 SEHNR, CDR2 FQNEAQ (reference sequence). CDR3 length: 14 amino acids. The CDR3, as DNA: TGTGCCAGCAGCCTCCGCATTACGGGCTACGAGCAGTACTTC. It codes for CASSLRITGYEQYF.